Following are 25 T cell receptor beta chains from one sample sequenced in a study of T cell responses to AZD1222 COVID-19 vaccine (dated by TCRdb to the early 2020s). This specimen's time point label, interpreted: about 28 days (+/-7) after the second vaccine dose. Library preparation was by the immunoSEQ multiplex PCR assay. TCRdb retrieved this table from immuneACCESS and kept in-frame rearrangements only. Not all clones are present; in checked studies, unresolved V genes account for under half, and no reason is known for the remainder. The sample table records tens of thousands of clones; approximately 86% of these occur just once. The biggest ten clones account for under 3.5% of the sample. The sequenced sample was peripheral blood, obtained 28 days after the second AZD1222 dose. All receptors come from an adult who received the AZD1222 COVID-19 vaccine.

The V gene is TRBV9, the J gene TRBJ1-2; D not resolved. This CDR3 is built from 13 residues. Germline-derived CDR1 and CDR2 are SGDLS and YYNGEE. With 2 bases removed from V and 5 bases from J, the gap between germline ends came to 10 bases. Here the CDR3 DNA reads TGTGCCAGCAGCGTGACGCAGGAATATGGCTACACCTTC. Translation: CASSVTQEYGYTF.

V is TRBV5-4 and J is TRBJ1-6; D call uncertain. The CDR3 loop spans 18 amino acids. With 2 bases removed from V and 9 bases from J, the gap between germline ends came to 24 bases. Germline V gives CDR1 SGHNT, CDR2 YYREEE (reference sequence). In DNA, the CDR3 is TGTGCCAGCAGCTTCCCGGCCTGGTGGCGATTTCTAAGTTCACCCCTCCACTTT. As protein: CASSFPAWWRFLSSPLHF. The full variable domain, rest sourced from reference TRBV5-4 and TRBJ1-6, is ETGVTQSPTHLIKTRGQQVTLRCSSQSGHNTVSWYQQALGQGPQFIFQYYREEENGRGNFPPRFSGLQFPNYSSELNVNALELDDSALYLCASSFPAWWRFLSSPLHFGNGTRLTVT.

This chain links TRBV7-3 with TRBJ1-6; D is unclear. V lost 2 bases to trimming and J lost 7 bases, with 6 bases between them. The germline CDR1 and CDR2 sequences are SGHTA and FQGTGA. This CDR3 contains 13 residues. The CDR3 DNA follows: TGTGCCAGCAGCTTAGGGAGGAATTCACCCCTCCACTTT. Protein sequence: CASSLGRNSPLHF.

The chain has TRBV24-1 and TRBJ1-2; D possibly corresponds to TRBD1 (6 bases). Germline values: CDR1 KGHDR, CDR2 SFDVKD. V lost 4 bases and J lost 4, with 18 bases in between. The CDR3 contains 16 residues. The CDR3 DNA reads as TGTGCCACCAGTGACGCCGGGCAGGCCAGGGGCTATGGCTACACCTTC. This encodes CATSDAGQARGYGYTF.

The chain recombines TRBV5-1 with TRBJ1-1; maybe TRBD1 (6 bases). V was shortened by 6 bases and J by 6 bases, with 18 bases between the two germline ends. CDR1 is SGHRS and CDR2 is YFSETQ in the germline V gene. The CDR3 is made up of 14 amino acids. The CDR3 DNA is TGCGCCAGCAACATGGGGAACAGGGTCGCTGAAGCTTTCTTT. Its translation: CASNMGNRVAEAFF.

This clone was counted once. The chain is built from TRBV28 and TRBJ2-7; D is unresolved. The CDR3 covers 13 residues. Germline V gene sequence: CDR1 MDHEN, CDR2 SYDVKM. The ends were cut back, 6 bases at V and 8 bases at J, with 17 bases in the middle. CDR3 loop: CASRKPGVEKQYF. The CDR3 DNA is TGTGCCAGCAGGAAACCGGGCGTCGAGAAGCAGTACTTC.

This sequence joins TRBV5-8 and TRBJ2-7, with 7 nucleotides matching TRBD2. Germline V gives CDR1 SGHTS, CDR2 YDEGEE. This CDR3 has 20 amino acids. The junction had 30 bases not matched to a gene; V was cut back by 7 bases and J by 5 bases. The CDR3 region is CASHQGVWRVGLVRAHEQYF. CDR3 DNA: TGTGCCAGCCACCAAGGGGTTTGGAGGGTCGGACTAGTTAGGGCCCACGAGCAGTACTTC.

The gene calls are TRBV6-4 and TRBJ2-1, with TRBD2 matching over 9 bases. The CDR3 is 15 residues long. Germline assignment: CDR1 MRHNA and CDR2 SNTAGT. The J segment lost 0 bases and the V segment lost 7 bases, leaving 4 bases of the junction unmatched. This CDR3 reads CASTASGDSYNEQFF. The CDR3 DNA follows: TGTGCCAGCACAGCTAGCGGGGACTCCTACAATGAGCAGTTCTTC.

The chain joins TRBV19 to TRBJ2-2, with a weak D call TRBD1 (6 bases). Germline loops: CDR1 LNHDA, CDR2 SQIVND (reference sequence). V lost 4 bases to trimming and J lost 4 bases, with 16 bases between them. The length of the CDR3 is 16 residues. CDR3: CASSTQGRRGTGELFF. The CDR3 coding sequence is TGTGCCAGTAGTACACAGGGCCGTCGGGGCACCGGGGAGCTGTTTTTT.

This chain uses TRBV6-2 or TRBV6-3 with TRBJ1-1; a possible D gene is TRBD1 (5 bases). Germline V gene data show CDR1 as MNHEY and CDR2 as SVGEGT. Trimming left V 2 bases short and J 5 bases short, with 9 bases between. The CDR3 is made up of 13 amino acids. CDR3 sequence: CASSYGARTEAFF. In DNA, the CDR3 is TGTGCCAGCAGTTACGGGGCCAGAACTGAAGCTTTCTTT.

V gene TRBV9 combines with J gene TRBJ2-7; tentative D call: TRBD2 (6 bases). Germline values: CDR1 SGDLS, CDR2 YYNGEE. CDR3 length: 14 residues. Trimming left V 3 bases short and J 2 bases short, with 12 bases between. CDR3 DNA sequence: TGTGCCAGCAGCGCCGGGACTCAGACCTACGAGCAGTACTTC. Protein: CASSAGTQTYEQYF.

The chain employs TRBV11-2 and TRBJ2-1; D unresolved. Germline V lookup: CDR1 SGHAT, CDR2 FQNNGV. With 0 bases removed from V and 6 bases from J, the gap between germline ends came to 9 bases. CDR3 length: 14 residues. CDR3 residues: CASSLDWHGNEQFF. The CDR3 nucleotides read TGTGCCAGCAGCTTAGACTGGCACGGCAATGAGCAGTTCTTC.

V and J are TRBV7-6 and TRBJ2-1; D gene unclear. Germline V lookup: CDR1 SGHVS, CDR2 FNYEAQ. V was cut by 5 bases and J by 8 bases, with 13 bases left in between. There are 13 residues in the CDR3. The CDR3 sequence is CASSLGPNDEQFF. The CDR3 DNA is TGTGCCAGCAGCCTTGGGCCCAACGATGAGCAGTTCTTC.

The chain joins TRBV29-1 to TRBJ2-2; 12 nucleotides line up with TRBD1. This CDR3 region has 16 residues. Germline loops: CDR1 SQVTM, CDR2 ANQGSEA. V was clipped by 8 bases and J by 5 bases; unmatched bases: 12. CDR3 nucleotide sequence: TGCAGCTCTTCCCGGGACAGGGGGCTGAGGACCGGGGAGCTGTTTTTT. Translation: CSSSRDRGLRTGELFF.

CDR3 protein: CASSPGTRGTDTQYF. The CDR3 coding sequence is TGTGCCAGCAGCCCCGGGACTAGGGGCACAGATACGCAGTATTTT. This chain connects TRBV3-1 (or the pseudogene TRBV3-2) to TRBJ2-3; 8 bases are shared with TRBD2. J was trimmed by 1 base and V by 4 bases; bases with no gene match: 4. The CDR3 loop spans 15 amino acids. Germline CDR1 LGHDT, CDR2 YNNKEL (reference sequence).

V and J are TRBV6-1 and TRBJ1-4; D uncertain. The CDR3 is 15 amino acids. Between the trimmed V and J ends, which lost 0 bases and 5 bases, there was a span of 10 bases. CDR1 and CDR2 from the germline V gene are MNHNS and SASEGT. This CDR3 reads CASSEATGRNEKLFF. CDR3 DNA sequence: TGTGCCAGCAGTGAAGCAACGGGGAGAAATGAAAAACTGTTTTTT.

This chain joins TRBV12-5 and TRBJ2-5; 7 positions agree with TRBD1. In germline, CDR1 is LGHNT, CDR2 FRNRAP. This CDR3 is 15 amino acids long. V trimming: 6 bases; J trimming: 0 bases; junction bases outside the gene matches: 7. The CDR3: CASGPGTAYQETQYF. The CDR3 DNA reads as TGTGCTAGTGGGCCCGGGACAGCCTACCAAGAGACCCAGTACTTC. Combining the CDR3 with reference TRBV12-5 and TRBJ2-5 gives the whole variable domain DARVTQTPRHKVTEMGQEVTMRCQPILGHNTVFWYRQTMMQGLELLAYFRNRAPLDDSGMPKDRFSAEMPDATLATLKIQPSEPRDSAVYFCASGPGTAYQETQYFGPGTRLLVL.

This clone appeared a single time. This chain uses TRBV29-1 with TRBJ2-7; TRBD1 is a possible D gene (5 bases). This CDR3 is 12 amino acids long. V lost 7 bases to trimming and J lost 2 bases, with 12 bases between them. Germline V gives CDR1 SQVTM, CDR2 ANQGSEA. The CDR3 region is CSGRLGAYEQYF. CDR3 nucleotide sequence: TGCAGCGGCAGGTTAGGGGCCTACGAGCAGTACTTC.

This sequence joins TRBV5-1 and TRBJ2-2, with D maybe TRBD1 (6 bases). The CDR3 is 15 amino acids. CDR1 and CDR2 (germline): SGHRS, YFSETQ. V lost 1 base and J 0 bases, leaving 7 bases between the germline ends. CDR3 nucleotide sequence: TGCGCCAGCAGCTTGACAGGGCCGAACACCGGGGAGCTGTTTTTT. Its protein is CASSLTGPNTGELFF.

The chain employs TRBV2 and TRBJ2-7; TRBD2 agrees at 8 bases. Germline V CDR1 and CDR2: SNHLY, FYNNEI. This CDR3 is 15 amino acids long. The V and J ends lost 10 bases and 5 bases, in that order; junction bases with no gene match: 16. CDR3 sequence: CATKFSGGGLDEQYF. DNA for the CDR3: TGTGCCACCAAGTTTAGCGGAGGGGGACTAGACGAGCAGTACTTC. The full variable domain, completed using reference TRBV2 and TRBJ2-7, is EPEVTQTPSHQVTQMGQEVILRCVPISNHLYFYWYRQILGQKVEFLVSFYNNEISEKSEIFDDQFSVERPDGSNFTLKIRSTKLEDSAMYFCATKFSGGGLDEQYFGPGTRLTVT.

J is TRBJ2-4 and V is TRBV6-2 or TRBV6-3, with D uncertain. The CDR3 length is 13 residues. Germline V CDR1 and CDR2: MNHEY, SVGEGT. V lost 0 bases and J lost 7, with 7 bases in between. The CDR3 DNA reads TGTGCCAGCAGTTACTCGCCTGGGAACATTCAGTACTTC. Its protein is CASSYSPGNIQYF.

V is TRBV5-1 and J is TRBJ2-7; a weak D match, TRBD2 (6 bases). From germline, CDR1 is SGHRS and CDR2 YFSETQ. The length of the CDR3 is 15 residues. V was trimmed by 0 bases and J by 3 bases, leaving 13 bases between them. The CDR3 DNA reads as TGCGCCAGCAGCTTGGGCCTAGCGCTCTTCTACGAGCAGTACTTC. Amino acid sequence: CASSLGLALFYEQYF.

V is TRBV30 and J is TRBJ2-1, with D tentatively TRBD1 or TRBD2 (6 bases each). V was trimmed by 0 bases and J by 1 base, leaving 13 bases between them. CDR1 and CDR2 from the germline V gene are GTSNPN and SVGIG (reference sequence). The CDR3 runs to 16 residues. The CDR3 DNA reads TGTGCCTGGAGTGTACTATGGGGGGCATCCTACAATGAGCAGTTCTTC. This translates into CAWSVLWGASYNEQFF.

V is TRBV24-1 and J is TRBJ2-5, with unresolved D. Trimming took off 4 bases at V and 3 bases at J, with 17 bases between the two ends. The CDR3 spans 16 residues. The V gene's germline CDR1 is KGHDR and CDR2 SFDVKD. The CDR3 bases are TGTGCCACCAGTGACCTAAGGGAAGGCTTGGAAGAGACCCAGTACTTC. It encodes CATSDLREGLEETQYF.

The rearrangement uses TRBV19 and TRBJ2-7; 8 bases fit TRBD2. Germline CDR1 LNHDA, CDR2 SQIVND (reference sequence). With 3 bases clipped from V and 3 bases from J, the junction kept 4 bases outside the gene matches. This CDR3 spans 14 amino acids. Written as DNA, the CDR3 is TGTGCCAGTAGTATGGGGACTAGAAACTACGAGCAGTACTTC. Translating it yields CASSMGTRNYEQYF.